The 24 T cell receptor beta chains below were found in one sample sequenced in a study of T cell clones after liver transplantation. The repertoire was sequenced with immunoSEQ multiplex PCR; TCRdb's copy has only in-frame clones and lacks some. The sample yields tens of thousands of clones, about two thirds seen once. The sample consisted of CD4+ T cells from blood, taken before liver transplant. All receptors derive from a human donor who received a liver transplant.

The chain combines TRBV28 with TRBJ1-5; D not resolved. The CDR3 extends over 15 amino acids. Germline assignment: CDR1 MDHEN and CDR2 SYDVKM. The V gene lost 3 bases and the J gene lost 7 bases, with 16 bases spanning the gap. The CDR3 coding sequence is TGTGCCAGCAGTTTGCCCAGAACCCCCAACCAGCCCCAGCATTTT. Translation: CASSLPRTPNQPQHF.

This clone was counted once. The rearrangement links TRBV15 to TRBJ1-1, with TRBD1 matching 8 bases. The CDR3 has 15 residues. The V and J ends lost 0 bases and 6 bases, in that order; junction bases with no gene match: 6. Germline CDR1 is LNHNV and CDR2 is YYDKDF (reference sequence). The CDR3 nucleotides are TGTGCCACCAGCAGAGATATAGCAGGGGGCTCTGAAGCTTTCTTT. Translating gives CATSRDIAGGSEAFF.

This chain links TRBV7-2 with TRBJ2-5; 9 bases map to TRBD1. The CDR3 length is 16 residues. The J segment lost 9 bases and the V segment lost 5 bases, leaving 16 bases of the junction unmatched. The germline V gene encodes CDR1 SGHTA and CDR2 FQGNSA. The CDR3 loop is CASSPRDRVGVGAQYF. The CDR3 DNA sequence: TGTGCCAGCAGCCCTCGGGACAGGGTGGGTGTAGGGGCCCAGTACTTC.

This clone was seen just once. This chain connects TRBV4-2 to TRBJ1-4; TRBD1 agrees at 10 bases. V was clipped by 6 bases and J by 6 bases; unmatched bases: 4. This CDR3 region has 14 residues. Looked up from germline, CDR1 is LGHNA and CDR2 is YNFKEQ. The CDR3 loop is CASRGTGDDEKLFF. The CDR3 DNA reads as TGTGCCAGCAGGGGGACAGGGGATGATGAAAAACTGTTTTTT.

This rearrangement joins TRBV7-2 to TRBJ2-2; TRBD1 agrees at 9 bases. CDR3 length: 14 amino acids. Germline V lookup: CDR1 SGHTA, CDR2 FQGNSA. The V gene end was trimmed by 8 bases and the J gene end by 6 bases; junction bases not matched to a gene: 7. The CDR3 coding sequence is TGTGCCAGCCGCTGGGACAGGGATGCCGGGGAGCTGTTTTTT. It specifies CASRWDRDAGELFF.

The chain uses TRBV10-2 and TRBJ2-7; the D gene is possibly TRBD2 (5 bases). The V end was cut by 0 bases, the J end by 6 bases, with 12 bases between. There are 14 residues in the CDR3. Germline assignment: CDR1 WSHSY and CDR2 SAAADI. CDR3 amino acids: CASSESLTTGEQYF. The CDR3 DNA reads as TGCGCCAGCAGTGAGTCTCTGACTACTGGCGAGCAGTACTTC.

J is TRBJ1-5 and V is TRBV6-1; no definite D call. The germline CDR1 and CDR2 sequences are MNHNS and SASEGT. The CDR3 consists of 13 residues. V lost 1 base to trimming and J lost 6 bases, with 7 bases between them. The CDR3: CASSEEEVQPQHF. In DNA form, the CDR3 reads TGTGCCAGCAGTGAAGAGGAGGTTCAGCCCCAGCATTTT.

The chain links TRBV10-3 to TRBJ2-3; weak D call: TRBD1 (6 bases). The V gene lost 4 bases and the J gene lost 4 bases, with 9 bases spanning the gap. The CDR3 totals 13 residues. CDR1 is ENHRY, CDR2 SYGVKD, per germline. The CDR3 nucleotides are TGTGCCATCAGTGGAGGACAGTCAGATACGCAGTATTTT. Translating gives CAISGGQSDTQYF.

A single count supports this clone. This chain joins TRBV4-2 and TRBJ1-5, with 7 bases fitting TRBD1. Germline CDR1 reads LGHNA; CDR2 reads YNFKEQ. The CDR3 spans 16 residues. J lost 2 bases, V lost 1 base, and 5 bases had no gene match. DNA of the CDR3: TGTGCCAGCAGCCAAGGCAGGGGGTCTGGCAATCAGCCCCAGCATTTT. Its protein is CASSQGRGSGNQPQHF.

The CDR3 is CAGKLTLSNSPLHF. CDR3 in DNA: TGTGCCGGCAAATTGACTCTATCTAATTCACCCCTCCACTTT. The rearrangement uses TRBV6-1 and TRBJ1-6; no reliable D call. This CDR3 is built from 14 residues. The germline gives CDR1 MNHNS, CDR2 SASEGT. With 11 bases removed from V and 6 bases from J, the gap between germline ends came to 17 bases.

V is TRBV5-4 and J is TRBJ2-1, with D possibly matching TRBD1 (5 bases). The CDR3 contains 15 residues. Between the trimmed V and J ends, which lost 0 bases and 4 bases, there was a span of 11 bases. The germline gives CDR1 SGHNT, CDR2 YYREEE (reference sequence). CDR3 bases: TGTGCCAGCAGCTTGGATGGGGCTCCGTACAATGAGCAGTTCTTC. As protein: CASSLDGAPYNEQFF.

The genes are TRBV7-3 and TRBJ1-3, with 7 bases lining up with TRBD1. The CDR3 loop spans 16 amino acids. Unmatched junction bases numbered 13, after V lost 7 bases and J lost 4 bases. Germline values: CDR1 SGHTA, CDR2 FQGTGA. CDR3 sequence reads: CASTLPRQGMGNTIYF. CDR3 DNA sequence: TGTGCCAGCACCCTTCCAAGACAGGGAATGGGAAACACCATATATTTT.

The chain recombines TRBV5-1 with TRBJ2-1; 7 bases are shared with TRBD2. The CDR3 sequence is 15 residues long. Germline CDR1 reads SGHRS; CDR2 reads YFSETQ. Trimming at V came to 0 bases and at J to 6 bases, leaving 6 bases not matched to a gene. The CDR3 bases are TGCGCCAGCAGCTTGGGGCTAGCGGCCTCCAATGAGCAGTTCTTC. Translation gives CASSLGLAASNEQFF.

The rearrangement links TRBV4-2 to TRBJ2-1; TRBD1 agrees at 10 bases. The CDR3 totals 17 residues. CDR1 LGHNA and CDR2 YNFKEQ come from the germline V gene. Losses at the gene ends were 0 bases for V and 7 bases for J; bases not matched to a gene: 9. The CDR3 sequence is CASSQDGRQGARNEQFF. In nucleotides, the CDR3 is TGTGCCAGCAGCCAAGATGGTCGACAGGGGGCGAGGAATGAGCAGTTCTTC.

This clone was counted a single time. A read error may account for a junction end that differs from germline. The chain is built from TRBV18 and TRBJ2-1; 8 nucleotides align to TRBD2. CDR3 length equals 15 residues. CDR1 KGHSH and CDR2 LQKENI come from the germline V gene. The CDR3 DNA reads as TGTGCCAGCTCACCTCAGAGCGCCAGCGGGGGCGCCTGGATCTTC. This sequence encodes CASSPQSASGGAWIF.

Only one count was recorded for this clone. The V call is TRBV18, the J call TRBJ2-2; tentatively, D is TRBD1 (5 bases). The CDR3 is 15 amino acids. V was shortened by 0 bases and J by 6 bases, with 11 bases between the two germline ends. CDR1 and CDR2 from the germline V gene are KGHSH and LQKENI. CDR3 DNA sequence: TGTGCCAGCTCACCACCGAAGGGGTTTGCCGGGGAGCTGTTTTTT. Translation gives CASSPPKGFAGELFF.

This sequence joins TRBV14 and TRBJ2-3, with 7 nucleotides matching TRBD1. The CDR3 length is 16 residues. Unmatched junction bases numbered 8, after V lost 5 bases and J lost 0 bases. Germline V lookup: CDR1 SGHDN, CDR2 FVKESK. CDR3 residues: CASSYGQVASTDTQYF. The CDR3, as DNA: TGTGCCAGCAGCTACGGACAGGTGGCTAGCACAGATACGCAGTATTTT.

This clone was counted once. V and J are TRBV7-2 and TRBJ2-1, with TRBD2 matching over 15 bases. The junction had 12 bases not matched to a gene; V was cut back by 6 bases and J by 9 bases. This CDR3 is 17 amino acids long. The germline CDR1 and CDR2 sequences are SGHTA and FQGNSA. This chain's CDR3 is CASSLSGLAGGPGEQFF. The CDR3, as DNA: TGTGCCAGCAGTCTATCCGGACTAGCGGGGGGGCCTGGTGAGCAGTTCTTC.

The chain is built from TRBV5-1 and TRBJ2-7; 8 nucleotides align to TRBD1. The CDR3 sequence is 14 residues long. J lost 4 bases, V lost 2 bases, and 5 bases had no gene match. Germline values: CDR1 SGHRS, CDR2 YFSETQ. CDR3 DNA sequence: TGCGCCAGCAGCTTTTCAACAGGGGGGTACGAGCAGTACTTC. Its protein is CASSFSTGGYEQYF.

The chain carries TRBV15 and TRBJ2-1; D may be TRBD1 (5 bases). This CDR3 region has 14 residues. V lost 0 bases and J 8 bases, leaving 11 bases between the germline ends. The germline V gene has CDR1 LNHNV and CDR2 YYDKDF (reference sequence). The CDR3 loop reads CATSRDQGRDEQFF. As DNA, the CDR3 is TGTGCCACCAGCAGAGATCAGGGCAGAGATGAGCAGTTCTTC.

This chain joins TRBV6-4 and TRBJ2-5; 13 nucleotides match TRBD2. CDR3 length equals 19 residues. V dropped 2 bases and J dropped 2; count of bases not matched to a gene: 11. Germline-derived CDR1 and CDR2 are MRHNA and SNTAGT. Written as DNA, the CDR3 is TGTGCCAGCAGTGACCCGAAGCGGGGACTAGCGGGAATACAAGAGACCCAGTACTTC. Translated: CASSDPKRGLAGIQETQYF.

The rearrangement links TRBV19 to TRBJ1-2, with D uncertain. There are 14 residues in the CDR3. Germline V gene lookup returns CDR1 LNHDA and CDR2 SQIVND (reference sequence). Trimming took 9 bases from V and 2 from J, leaving 16 bases between them. The CDR3 DNA follows: TGTGCCAGCACCCCTGATGGAGGGAACTATGGCTACACCTTC. It codes for CASTPDGGNYGYTF.

The chain combines TRBV7-8 with TRBJ2-5; 8 bases are shared with TRBD1. Germline loops: CDR1 SGHVS, CDR2 FQNEAQ. Losses at the gene ends were 5 bases for V and 5 bases for J; bases not matched to a gene: 7. This CDR3 is built from 14 residues. The CDR3 loop reads CASSTRQGRETQYF. The CDR3 nucleotides read TGTGCCAGCAGCACTAGACAGGGGCGGGAGACCCAGTACTTC.

V is TRBV7-2 and J is TRBJ1-5, with D perhaps matching TRBD1 (6 bases). V was clipped by 2 bases and J by 4 bases, with 15 bases between them. CDR3 size: 16 residues. Germline lookup yields CDR1 SGHTA and CDR2 FQGNSA. As DNA, the CDR3 is TGTGCCAGCAGCTTAATGTCGGGGGGCCGGAATCAGCCCCAGCATTTT. Its protein is CASSLMSGGRNQPQHF.